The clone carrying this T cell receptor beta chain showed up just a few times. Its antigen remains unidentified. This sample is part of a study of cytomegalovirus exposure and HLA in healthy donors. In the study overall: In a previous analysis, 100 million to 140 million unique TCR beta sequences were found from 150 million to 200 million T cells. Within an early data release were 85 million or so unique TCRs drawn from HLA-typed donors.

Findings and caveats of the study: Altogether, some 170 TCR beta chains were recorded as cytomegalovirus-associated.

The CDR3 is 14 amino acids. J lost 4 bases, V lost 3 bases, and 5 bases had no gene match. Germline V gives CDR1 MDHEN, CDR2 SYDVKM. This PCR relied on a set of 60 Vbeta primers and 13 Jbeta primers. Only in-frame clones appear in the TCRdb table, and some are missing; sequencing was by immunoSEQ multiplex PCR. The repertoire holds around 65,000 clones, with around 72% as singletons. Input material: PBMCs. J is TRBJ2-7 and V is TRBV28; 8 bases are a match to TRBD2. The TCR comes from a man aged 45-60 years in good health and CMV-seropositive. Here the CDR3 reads CASSFGSGGYEQYF. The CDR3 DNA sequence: TGTGCCAGCAGTTTCGGGTCGGGGGGGTACGAGCAGTACTTC.